Here is one T cell receptor (beta chain) with its context. The antigen remains unidentified. This sample is part of a study of brain T cells in children with intractable seizures. Clones were sequenced by immunoSEQ multiplex PCR, and TCRdb holds only the in-frame ones, with some missing. The sample records around 38,000 clones, roughly 90% being singletons. The sequenced cases were selected for having the highest brain T cell transcript signatures. At least one anti-epileptic drug was given before surgery. Study outcomes and limitations: Only CDR3 sequence similarity suggested viral specificity, without known HCMV serostatus. Pre- and post-surgery blood differed in depth, so pre-surgery absences may be undersampling.

Material: peripheral blood, obtained at surgery. This receptor was identified in a girl aged 2 to 10 with tuberous sclerosis and intractable seizures.

CDR3 sequence reads: CASSSRPSGGAIDTQYF. The CDR3 nucleotides are TGTGCCAGCAGCTCAAGACCTAGCGGGGGGGCGATAGATACGCAGTATTTT. J is TRBJ2-3 and V is TRBV5-4, with TRBD2 matching 12 bases. The junction had 10 bases not matched to a gene; V was cut back by 3 bases and J by 5 bases. CDR1 and CDR2 (germline): SGHNT, YYREEE (reference sequence). The CDR3 consists of 17 residues.